The 19 T cell receptor beta chains below were found in one sample sequenced in a study of blood T cell repertoires in COVID-19. Method: immunoSEQ multiplex PCR; TCRdb's copy keeps in-frame clones and lacks some. The profile shows about 150,000 clones, around 84% of them singletons. Specimen: peripheral blood. The receptors here all came from a woman between 50 and 59 years old with acute or convalescent COVID-19.

This clone was observed a handful of times. The rearrangement joins TRBV25-1 to TRBJ2-1; 11 positions agree with TRBD2. V lost 3 bases to trimming and J lost 11 bases; unmatched junction nucleotides: 6. The CDR3 has 14 amino acids. CDR1 and CDR2 from the germline V gene are MGHDK and SYGVNS. CDR3 DNA: TGTGCCAGCAGTGACTCACTAGCGGGAGAAAAGCAGTTCTTC. It translates to CASSDSLAGEKQFF.

The chain recombines TRBV13 with TRBJ2-2, with D perhaps matching TRBD1 (6 bases). V lost 0 bases, J lost 3 bases, and 8 bases lay in between. This CDR3 is built from 15 residues. Germline-derived CDR1 and CDR2 are PRHDT and FYEKMQ (reference sequence). CDR3 nucleotides: TGTGCCAGCAGCTTAGGGGACAGAGACACCGGGGAGCTGTTTTTT. Amino acids: CASSLGDRDTGELFF. Drawing the rest from reference TRBV13 and TRBJ2-2, the complete variable domain is AAGVIQSPRHLIKEKRETATLKCYPIPRHDTVYWYQQGPGQDPQFLISFYEKMQSDKGSIPDRFSAQQFSDYHSELNMSSLELGDSALYFCASSLGDRDTGELFFGEGSRLTVL.

Of note for this clone: Other DNA sequences within the sample encode an identical CDR3. The rearrangement uses TRBV6-2 or TRBV6-3 and TRBJ2-7, with D unresolved. This CDR3 is built from 12 residues. Germline CDR1 is MNHEY and CDR2 is SVGEGT. V gave up 0 bases and J gave up 4 bases, with 4 bases separating them. CDR3 nucleotide sequence: TGTGCCAGCAGTTACTCGACTTACGAGCAGTACTTC. It translates to CASSYSTYEQYF.

The chain couples TRBV15 to TRBJ1-6; TRBD1 is a possible D gene (6 bases). Deletions cut 5 bases from V and 10 bases from J, with 15 bases between. CDR3 size: 14 residues. Germline-derived CDR1 and CDR2 are LNHNV and YYDKDF (reference sequence). The DNA of the CDR3 is TGTGCCACCAGCCTCCGGCGGGGGCTCTCACCCCTCCACTTT. Translating it yields CATSLRRGLSPLHF. The whole variable domain, remainder taken from reference TRBV15 and TRBJ1-6, is DAMVIQNPRYQVTQFGKPVTLSCSQTLNHNVMYWYQQKSSQAPKLLFHYYDKDFNNEADTPDNFQSRRPNTSFCFLDIRSPGLGDTAMYLCATSLRRGLSPLHFGNGTRLTVT.

This clone came up once. This chain uses TRBV6-5 with TRBJ1-1, with 8 bases fitting TRBD1. The ends lost 6 bases at V and 6 bases at J; junction bases unmatched: 12. Germline assignment: CDR1 MNHEY and CDR2 SVGAGI. The CDR3 length is 15 residues. CDR3 residues: CASSPIPTGVAEAFF. The CDR3 nucleotides are TGTGCCAGCAGCCCCATCCCGACAGGGGTGGCTGAAGCTTTCTTT.

The chain is built from TRBV9 and TRBJ2-3; possible D gene TRBD1, 5 bases. The CDR3 spans 15 residues. CDR1 is SGDLS, CDR2 YYNGEE, per germline. Trimming left V 1 base short and J 2 bases short, with 11 bases between. CDR3 bases: TGTGCCAGCAGCGTAAGGCAGGGATACACAGATACGCAGTATTTT. Its translation is CASSVRQGYTDTQYF.

This clone was seen once. V and J are TRBV4-3 and TRBJ1-6; TRBD1 matches 7 bases. The CDR3 sequence is 15 residues long. Looked up from germline, CDR1 is LGHNA and CDR2 is YSLEER. The V and J ends lost 2 bases and 7 bases, in that order; junction bases with no gene match: 5. The CDR3 protein is CASSQIPGGNSPLHF. CDR3 DNA: TGCGCCAGCAGCCAAATACCAGGGGGGAATTCACCCCTCCACTTT.

The V call is TRBV6-4, the J call TRBJ2-5, with D possibly being TRBD1 (5 bases). The V end lost 6 bases, the J end lost 3 bases, and 11 bases lay between the germline ends. This CDR3 region has 13 residues. Germline V lookup: CDR1 MRHNA, CDR2 SNTAGT. Here the CDR3 DNA reads TGTGCCAGCAGACCCAACAGGAAAGAGACCCAGTACTTC. As protein: CASRPNRKETQYF.

This chain joins TRBV6-5 and TRBJ2-5, with TRBD2 matching over 9 bases. This CDR3 is 15 amino acids long. From germline, CDR1 is MNHEY and CDR2 SVGAGI. With V trimmed by 2 bases and J by 4 bases, 5 bases remained unmatched. The chain's CDR3 is CASSYSLAGLETQYF. CDR3 sequence (DNA): TGTGCCAGCAGTTACAGCCTAGCGGGGTTAGAGACCCAGTACTTC.

CDR3 amino acids: CASSSQGQGASGNTIYF. The CDR3 DNA is TGTGCCAGCAGCTCTCAAGGACAGGGGGCCTCTGGAAACACCATATATTTT. The V gene is TRBV11-2, the J gene TRBJ1-3, with 11 nucleotides matching TRBD1. Germline values: CDR1 SGHAT, CDR2 FQNNGV. After removal of 4 bases from V and 0 bases from J, the junction contained 5 bases not matched to a gene. CDR3 size: 17 residues.

The CDR3 loop is CASSESWGTGNSPLHF. CDR3 DNA sequence: TGTGCCAGCAGTGAATCCTGGGGGACAGGCAATTCACCCCTCCACTTT. The rearrangement uses TRBV25-1 and TRBJ1-6; 8 nucleotides align to TRBD1. V lost 1 base and J lost 7; bases outside the gene matches: 6. Germline lookup yields CDR1 MGHDK and CDR2 SYGVNS. CDR3 size: 16 residues.

This clone has more than one count but fewer than ten. This sequence joins TRBV4-1 and TRBJ1-3, with D possibly being TRBD1 (5 bases). The CDR3 sequence is 16 residues long. Germline-derived CDR1 and CDR2 are MGHRA and YSYEKL. Trimming took 3 bases from V and 4 from J, leaving 16 bases between them. The CDR3 region has the DNA TGCGCCAGCAGCCAGTCGGGCAGGGAAAAAGGAAACACCATATATTTT. Protein: CASSQSGREKGNTIYF.

V and J are TRBV4-3 and TRBJ2-7; D is ambiguous. The germline V and J ends were trimmed by 1 base and 0 bases, with 13 bases remaining between them. Germline V lookup: CDR1 LGHNA, CDR2 YSLEER. This CDR3 region has 16 residues. The CDR3 DNA reads as TGCGCCAGCAGCCAAGTCGTATACGGTAGCTCCTACGAGCAGTACTTC. Residues: CASSQVVYGSSYEQYF.

V gene TRBV11-1 combines with J gene TRBJ2-7; D remains ambiguous. CDR1 is SGHAT and CDR2 is FQDESV in the germline V gene (reference sequence). This CDR3 is 12 amino acids long. Trimming shortened V by 5 bases and J by 2 bases, and 7 bases separated the two germline ends. CDR3 sequence: CASSPRAYEQYF. The CDR3 nucleotides are TGTGCCAGCAGCCCGCGAGCCTACGAGCAGTACTTC.

This chain connects TRBV12-1 to TRBJ2-1; TRBD2 reflects the table's D call only, with no check against the DNA. TRBV12-1 is shown as a pseudogene. The CDR3 spans 17 residues. The CDR3 loop is CASSSPCRGAPDNEQFF. As DNA, the CDR3 is TGTGCCAGCAGCTCCCCATGTCGCGGAGCGCCGGACAATGAGCAGTTCTTC.

The chain couples TRBV19 to TRBJ2-7; TRBD1 matches 8 bases. This CDR3 has 17 amino acids. Germline V gene sequence: CDR1 LNHDA, CDR2 SQIVND (reference sequence). The V gene end was trimmed by 9 bases and the J gene end by 0 bases; junction bases not matched to a gene: 16. The CDR3 reads CASRYRGLTGDSYEQYF. CDR3 in DNA: TGTGCCAGCCGGTATCGAGGACTGACAGGGGACTCCTACGAGCAGTACTTC.

The CDR3 spells CASSQDRAYEQYF. The CDR3 DNA sequence: TGTGCCAGCAGCCAAGATCGGGCCTACGAGCAGTACTTC. This chain joins TRBV4-2 and TRBJ2-7; D gene unclear. The CDR3 has 13 amino acids. Per the germline V gene, CDR1 is LGHNA and CDR2 is YNFKEQ. V lost 0 bases, J lost 2 bases, and 5 bases lay in between.

CDR3: CAINSNSGNTIYF. The CDR3 DNA is TGTGCCATCAACAGCAACTCTGGAAACACCATATATTTT. This chain connects TRBV7-9 to TRBJ1-3, with D unclear. Germline V gives CDR1 SEHNR, CDR2 FQNEAQ (reference sequence). V dropped 10 bases and J dropped 0 bases, with 10 bases sitting between them. The CDR3 has 13 amino acids.

In nucleotides, the CDR3 is TGTGCCAGCATGGGGCTTGATAGGTATGGCTACACCTTC. Translated, it gives CASMGLDRYGYTF. The genes are TRBV27 and TRBJ1-2; tentatively, D is TRBD1 (5 bases). CDR1 is MNHEY, CDR2 SMNVEV, per germline (reference sequence). The CDR3 runs 13 residues. Trimming removed 7 bases at V and 5 bases at J, with 14 bases between.